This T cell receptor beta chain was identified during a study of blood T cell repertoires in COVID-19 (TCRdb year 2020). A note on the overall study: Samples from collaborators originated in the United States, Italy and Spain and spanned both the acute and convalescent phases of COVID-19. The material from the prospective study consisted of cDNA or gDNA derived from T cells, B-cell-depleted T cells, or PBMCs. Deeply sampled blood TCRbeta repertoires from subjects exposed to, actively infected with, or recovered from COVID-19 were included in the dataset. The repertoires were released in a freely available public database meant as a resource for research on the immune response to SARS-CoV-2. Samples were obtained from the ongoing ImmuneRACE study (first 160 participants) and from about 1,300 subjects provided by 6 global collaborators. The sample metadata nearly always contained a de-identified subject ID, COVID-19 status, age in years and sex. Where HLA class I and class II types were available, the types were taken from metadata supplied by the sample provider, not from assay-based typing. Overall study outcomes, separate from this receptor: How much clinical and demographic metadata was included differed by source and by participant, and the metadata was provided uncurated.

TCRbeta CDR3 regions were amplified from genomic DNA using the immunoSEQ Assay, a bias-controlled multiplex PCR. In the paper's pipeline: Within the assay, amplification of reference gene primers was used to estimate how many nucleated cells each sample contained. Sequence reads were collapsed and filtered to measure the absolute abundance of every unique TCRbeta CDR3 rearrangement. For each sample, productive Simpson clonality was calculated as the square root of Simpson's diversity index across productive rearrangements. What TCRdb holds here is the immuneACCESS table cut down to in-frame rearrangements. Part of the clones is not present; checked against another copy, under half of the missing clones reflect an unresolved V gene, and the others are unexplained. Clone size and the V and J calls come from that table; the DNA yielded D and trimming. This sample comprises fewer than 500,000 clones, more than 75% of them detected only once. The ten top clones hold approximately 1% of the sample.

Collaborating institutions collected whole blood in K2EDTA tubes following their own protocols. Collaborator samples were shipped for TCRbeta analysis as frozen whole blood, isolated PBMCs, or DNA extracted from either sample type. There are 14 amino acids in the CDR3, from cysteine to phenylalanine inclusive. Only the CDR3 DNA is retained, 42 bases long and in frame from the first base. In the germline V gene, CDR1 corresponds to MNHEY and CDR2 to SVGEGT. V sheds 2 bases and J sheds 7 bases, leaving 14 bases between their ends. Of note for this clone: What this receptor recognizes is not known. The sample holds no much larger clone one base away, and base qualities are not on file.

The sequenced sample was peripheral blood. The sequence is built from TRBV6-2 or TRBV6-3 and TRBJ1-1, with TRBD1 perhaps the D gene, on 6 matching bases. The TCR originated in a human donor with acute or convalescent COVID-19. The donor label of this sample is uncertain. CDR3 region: CASSYDRWLIEAFF. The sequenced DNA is TGTGCCAGCAGTTACGACAGGTGGCTCATTGAAGCTTTCTTT.